This T cell receptor beta chain originates from a study of tumor-infiltrating lymphocytes in primary liver carcinoma. Across the whole study: The cohort consisted of patients whose primary liver carcinoma was surgically resected. The patient population consisted of men and women between 30 and 69 years of age.

From roughly 0.45 ug total RNA, TCR beta cDNA was generated with a primer in the constant region. Three nested multiplex PCR rounds of slightly modified ARM-PCR generated TCR beta libraries. Rounds one and two of PCR, each of roughly 10 cycles, were primed with TRBV1-TRBV30 forward primers and a C-beta reverse primer. Via MiXCR, TCRdb re-called the multiplex PCR reads, giving one row per CDR3 protein. The repertoire includes about 330,000 distinct CDR3 sequences, 65% of them detected once, and about 6.5% sits in the top ten. Germline DNA was also extracted, and blood RNA derived from unsorted whole blood. Among the patients, all had chronic HBV infection and none had been treated. Unmatched junction bases numbered 5, after V lost 1 base and J lost 10 bases. Germline lookup yields CDR1 SGHNT and CDR2 YYREEE (reference sequence). There are 14 residues in the CDR3.

What was sequenced was peripheral blood. The receptor's source is a man in his forties with primary liver carcinoma and hepatitis B virus infection. The chain recombines TRBV5-4 with TRBJ2-1; 10 nucleotides line up with TRBD2. Here the CDR3 reads CASSLLGLASEQFF. DNA of the CDR3: TGTGCCAGCAGCTTGTTGGGACTAGCGTCCGAGCAGTTCTTC.